This T cell receptor beta chain was recovered during a study of T cells in Graves' hyperthyroidism and ophthalmopathy. From RNA transcripts, TCR beta CDR3 regions were amplified. Researchers ran a first-round RT-PCR on the TCR CDR3 using the HTBI primer set. In TCRdb, the multiplex PCR reads were re-called with MiXCR into one record per CDR3 protein. This table holds 250,000 to 400,000 distinct CDR3 sequences, around 15% found once. Uncontrolled infection, other autoimmune disease, pregnancy or lactation excluded patients. General study findings and limits: Most thyroid clonotypes that were expanded above 0.001 also turned up in blood.

This clonotype was found a few times. Antigen: not known. A much larger clone is a single base away; this may be a read error. V lost 8 bases and J lost 6, with 7 bases in between. CDR3 length: 11 amino acids. This chain links TRBV12-3 or TRBV12-4 with TRBJ2-2; D is unresolved. The sequence was collected from a woman aged 40 to 55 with Graves' ophthalmopathy. Sequences were obtained from blood. The CDR3 DNA follows: TGTGCCAGCGAAATCGCCGGGGAGCTGTTTTTT. Encoded protein: CASEIAGELFF.